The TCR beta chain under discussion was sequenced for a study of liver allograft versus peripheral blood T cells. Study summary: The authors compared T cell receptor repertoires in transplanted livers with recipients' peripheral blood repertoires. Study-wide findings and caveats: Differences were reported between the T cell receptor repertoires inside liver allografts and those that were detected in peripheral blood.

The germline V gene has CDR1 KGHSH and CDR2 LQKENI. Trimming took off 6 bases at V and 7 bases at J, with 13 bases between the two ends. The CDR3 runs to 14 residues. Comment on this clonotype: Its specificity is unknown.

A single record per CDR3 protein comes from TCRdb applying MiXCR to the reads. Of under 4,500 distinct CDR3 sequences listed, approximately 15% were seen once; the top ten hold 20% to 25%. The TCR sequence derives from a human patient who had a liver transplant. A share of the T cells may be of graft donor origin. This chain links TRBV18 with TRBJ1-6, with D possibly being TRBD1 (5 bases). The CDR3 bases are TGTGCCAGCTCTCCCGGGAGGGGCAATTCACCCCTCCACTTT. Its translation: CASSPGRGNSPLHF. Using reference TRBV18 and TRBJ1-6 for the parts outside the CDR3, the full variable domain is NAGVMQNPRHLVRRRGQEARLRCSPMKGHSHVYWYRQLPEEGLKFMVYLQKENIIDESGMPKERFSAEFPKEGPSILRIQQVVRGDSAAYFCASSPGRGNSPLHFGNGTRLTVT.